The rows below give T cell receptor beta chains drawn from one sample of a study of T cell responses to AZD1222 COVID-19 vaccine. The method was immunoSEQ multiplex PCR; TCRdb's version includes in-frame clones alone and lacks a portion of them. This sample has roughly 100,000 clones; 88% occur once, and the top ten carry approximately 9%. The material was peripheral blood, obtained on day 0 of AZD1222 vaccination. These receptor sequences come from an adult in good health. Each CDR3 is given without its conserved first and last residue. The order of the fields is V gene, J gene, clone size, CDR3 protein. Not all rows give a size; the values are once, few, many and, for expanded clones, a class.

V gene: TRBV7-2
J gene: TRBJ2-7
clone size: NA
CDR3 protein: ASSPGGIGPYEQY

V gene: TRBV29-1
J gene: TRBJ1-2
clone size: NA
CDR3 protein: SVPRDRGRGGDGYT

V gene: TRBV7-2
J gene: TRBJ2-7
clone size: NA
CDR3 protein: ASSRIMDRGPTYEQY

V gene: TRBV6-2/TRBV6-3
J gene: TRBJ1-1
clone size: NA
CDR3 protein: ASSLPGVPTEAF

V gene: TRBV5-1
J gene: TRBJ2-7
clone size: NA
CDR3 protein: ASSSVGTAGYEQY

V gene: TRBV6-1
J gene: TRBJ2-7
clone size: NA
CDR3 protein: ASSEARRGFEQY

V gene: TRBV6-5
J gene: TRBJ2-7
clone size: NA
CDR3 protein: ASSYSVQGEQY

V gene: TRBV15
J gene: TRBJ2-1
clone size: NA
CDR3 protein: ATSRGAIYNEQF

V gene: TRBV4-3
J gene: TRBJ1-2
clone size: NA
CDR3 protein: ASSRNLGLNYGYT

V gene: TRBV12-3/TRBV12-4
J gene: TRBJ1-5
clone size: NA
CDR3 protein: ASSLLDTRAQH

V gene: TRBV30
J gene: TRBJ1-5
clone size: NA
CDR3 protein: AWNSGAAQPQH

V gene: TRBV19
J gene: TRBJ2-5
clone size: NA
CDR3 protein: ASKDRGGGPQETQY

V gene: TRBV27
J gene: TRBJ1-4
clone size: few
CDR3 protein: ASKGDRVNEKLF

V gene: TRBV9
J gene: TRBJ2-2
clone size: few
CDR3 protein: ASSVSRAATWWNTGELF

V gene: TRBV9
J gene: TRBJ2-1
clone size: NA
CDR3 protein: ASSVEGRRTSGYNEQF

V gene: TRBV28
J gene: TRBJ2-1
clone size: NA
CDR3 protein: ASIPGQVNEQF

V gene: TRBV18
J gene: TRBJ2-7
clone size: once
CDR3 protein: ASSLPPTSTYEQY

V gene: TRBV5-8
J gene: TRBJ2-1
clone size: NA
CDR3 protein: ASSFGQGSSDEQF

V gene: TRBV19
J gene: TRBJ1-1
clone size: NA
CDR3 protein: ASSYGQNTEAF